This T cell receptor (beta chain) appears in the sequencing data of a study of T cell repertoires in cytomegalovirus infection. Study-level information: Selection of CMV epitopes for the study included recently identified HLA-C-restricted and well-studied HLA-B-restricted ones. Based on public TCR beta signatures, there were indications of CMV infection and of a matching HLA type.

Whole-study results and caveats: There were carriers of CMV plus the relevant HLA, and cumulative public TCR beta family frequency identified them. Ex vivo, HLA-C-restricted CMV-specific TCR beta clonotypes prevailed over the rest of the response.

TCRdb re-called the reads with MiXCR, one entry per CDR3 protein. The sample includes about 89,000 distinct CDR3 sequences, approximately 30% seen only once; the top ten take 71%. Deletions cut 5 bases from V and 1 base from J, with 12 bases between. The CDR3 spans 15 residues. Note on this clonotype: No antigen is known for it.

The receptor was derived from a human donor in good health (CMV status not recorded). Some clones in this sample may be carry-over from other donors' samples. This sample comprised CD8+ T cells from cultured PBMCs, obtained from culture after CMV antigen stimulation. This chain uses TRBV12-3 or TRBV12-4 with TRBJ1-5; possibly TRBD1 for D (6 bases). The CDR3 nucleotides are TGTGCCAGCAGTGGGGGGCGGGGAAGCAATCAGCCCCAGCATTTT. Amino acids: CASSGGRGSNQPQHF.